This T cell receptor (beta chain) was identified during a study of Graves' ophthalmopathy and Graves' hyperthyroidism. Study-level points and caveats: Separation of ophthalmopathy from stable hyperthyroidism was achieved by a 13-signature model, at around 89% sensitivity and roughly 81% specificity.

V was clipped by 4 bases and J by 3 bases; unmatched bases: 3. CDR3 length: 14 amino acids. Excluded: other autoimmune disease, uncontrolled infection, pregnancy or lactation. In this sample, this clonotype turned up many times. Its target is not known. Amplification of the TCR beta CDR3 regions used RNA transcripts (as template). RT-PCR with HTBI primers came first, then second-round multiplex PCR. TCRdb processed the multiplex PCR reads anew with MiXCR; each CDR3 protein has one entry. The sample records some 520,000 distinct CDR3 sequences, approximately 15% being singletons. The chain uses TRBV12-3 or TRBV12-4 and TRBJ1-1, with TRBD1 matching 9 bases. Sequenced material: blood. This receptor was taken from a woman younger than 45 with Graves' ophthalmopathy. CDR3 sequence: CASSSTGGYTEAFF. In DNA form, the CDR3 reads TGTGCCAGCAGTTCGACAGGGGGGTACACTGAAGCTTTCTTT.